This passage covers 8 T cell receptor beta chains from one sample sequenced in a study of PD-1 blockade in classical Hodgkin lymphoma. The time point denotes: newly diagnosed, previously untreated cHL patient sample. Applied to thawed PBMCs, magnetic negative selection was the method used to isolate CD8+ T cells. The table came from immunoSEQ multiplex PCR; TCRdb's copy has only in-frame clones and leaves some out. The repertoire holds roughly 20,000 clones, around nine tenths seen once, with less than 7.5% in the top ten. Sequencing input: CD8+ T cells from blood. These receptors all come from a human donor with classical Hodgkin lymphoma.

The rearrangement uses TRBV11-2 and TRBJ2-7, with D uncertain. CDR3 length: 14 amino acids. CDR1 SGHAT and CDR2 FQNNGV come from the germline V gene. The ends were cut back, 1 base at V and 0 bases at J, with 7 bases in the middle. Here the CDR3 DNA reads TGTGCCAGCAGCTTAGGGGCCTCCTCCTACGAGCAGTACTTC. Its translation is CASSLGASSYEQYF.

The chain is built from TRBV28 and TRBJ2-1, with D perhaps TRBD2 (6 bases). Germline values: CDR1 MDHEN, CDR2 SYDVKM. The CDR3 sequence is 15 residues long. V was cut by 7 bases and J by 6 bases, with 19 bases left in between. The CDR3 DNA reads as TGTGCCAGCACCGTGGTTGGCGGGGTGGTCAATGAGCAGTTCTTC. As protein: CASTVVGGVVNEQFF. The full variable domain, completed using reference TRBV28 and TRBJ2-1, is DVKVTQSSRYLVKRTGEKVFLECVQDMDHENMFWYRQDPGLGLRLIYFSYDVKMKEKGDIPEGYSVSREKKERFSLILESASTNQTSMYLCASTVVGGVVNEQFFGPGTRLTVL.

V gene TRBV7-9 combines with J gene TRBJ2-6; TRBD1 agrees at 8 bases. Germline V CDR1 and CDR2: SEHNR, FQNEAQ (reference sequence). This CDR3 is 18 amino acids long. V was clipped by 6 bases and J by 5 bases; unmatched bases: 15. The CDR3 DNA sequence: TGTGCCAGCAGACCATTAGCCCCGGACAGGGTTAGGGCCAACGTCCTGACTTTC. This codes for CASRPLAPDRVRANVLTF.

This chain connects TRBV9 to TRBJ2-1; 13 bases line up with TRBD2. The CDR3 extends over 15 amino acids. Trimming cost V 4 bases and J 6 bases; bases outside gene matches: 4. Germline CDR1 reads SGDLS; CDR2 reads YYNGEE. The CDR3 bases are TGTGCCAGCAGCAAAGGGACTAGCGGGGCCAATGAGCAGTTCTTC. This sequence encodes CASSKGTSGANEQFF. The whole variable domain, filled in from reference TRBV9 and TRBJ2-1, reads DSGVTQTPKHLITATGQRVTLRCSPRSGDLSVYWYQQSLDQGLQFLIQYYNGEERAKGNILERFSAQQFPDLHSELNLSSLELGDSALYFCASSKGTSGANEQFFGPGTRLTVL.

The chain is built from TRBV5-1 and TRBJ1-5; 7 positions agree with TRBD1. The junction had 4 bases not matched to a gene; V was cut back by 4 bases and J by 3 bases. Germline V gene lookup returns CDR1 SGHRS and CDR2 YFSETQ. The CDR3 runs 14 residues. The CDR3 sequence is CASSLTGDNQPQHF. The CDR3, as DNA: TGCGCCAGCAGCCTCACAGGGGACAATCAGCCCCAGCATTTT.

This chain uses TRBV9 with TRBJ2-2, with 11 bases that match TRBD1. In germline, CDR1 is SGDLS, CDR2 YYNGEE. This CDR3 region has 14 residues. V was pared by 2 bases and J by 7 bases, with 1 base of the junction left unmatched. In nucleotides, the CDR3 is TGTGCCAGCAGCGTCGGGACAGGGGGCGGGGAGCTGTTTTTT. This gives the protein CASSVGTGGGELFF.

This clone was seen once. The V gene is TRBV6-6, the J gene TRBJ1-5, with D possibly being TRBD1 (5 bases). Germline-derived CDR1 and CDR2 are MNHNY and SVGAGI (reference sequence). The length of the CDR3 is 12 residues. V was trimmed by 8 bases and J by 4 bases, leaving 9 bases between them. The CDR3 coding sequence is TGTGCCAGCGGGGACCCAAATCAGCCCCAGCATTTT. This encodes CASGDPNQPQHF.

The chain is built from TRBV7-3 and TRBJ1-1; the D is unclear. In germline, CDR1 is SGHTA, CDR2 FQGTGA. V was shortened by 4 bases and J by 1 base, with 10 bases between the two germline ends. The CDR3 consists of 14 residues. CDR3 coding DNA: TGTGCCAGCAGCTCCCGACCGGGGAACACTGAAGCTTTCTTT. Translating gives CASSSRPGNTEAFF.